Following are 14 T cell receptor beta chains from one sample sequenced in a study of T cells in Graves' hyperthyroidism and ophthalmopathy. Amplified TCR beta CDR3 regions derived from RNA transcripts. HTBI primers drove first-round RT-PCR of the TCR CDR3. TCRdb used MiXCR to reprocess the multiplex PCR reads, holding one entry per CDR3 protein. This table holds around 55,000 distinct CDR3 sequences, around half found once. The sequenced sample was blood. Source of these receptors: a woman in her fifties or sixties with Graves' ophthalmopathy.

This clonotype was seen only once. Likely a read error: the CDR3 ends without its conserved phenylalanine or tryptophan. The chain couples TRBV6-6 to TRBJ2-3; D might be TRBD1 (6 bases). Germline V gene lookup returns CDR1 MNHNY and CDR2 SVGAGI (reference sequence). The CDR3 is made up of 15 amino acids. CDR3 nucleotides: TGTGCCAGCAGTCCCAAGACAGGAGCCACAGAGACGCAGTATTGT. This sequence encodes CASSPKTGATETQYC.

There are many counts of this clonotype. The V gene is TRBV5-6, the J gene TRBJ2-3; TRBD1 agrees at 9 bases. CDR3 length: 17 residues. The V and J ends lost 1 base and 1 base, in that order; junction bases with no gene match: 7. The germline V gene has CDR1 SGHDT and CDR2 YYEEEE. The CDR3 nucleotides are TGTGCCAGCAGCTTGAAGACAGGGGGAGGGGGCACAGATACGCAGTATTTT. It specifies CASSLKTGGGGTDTQYF.

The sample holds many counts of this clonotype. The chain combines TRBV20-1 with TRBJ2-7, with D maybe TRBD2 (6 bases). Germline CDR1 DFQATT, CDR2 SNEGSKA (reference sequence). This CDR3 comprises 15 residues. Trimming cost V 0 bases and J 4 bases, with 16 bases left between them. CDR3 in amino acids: CSARDLSVGGYEQYF. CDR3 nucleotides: TGCAGTGCTAGAGATCTTAGTGTAGGAGGGTACGAGCAGTACTTC.

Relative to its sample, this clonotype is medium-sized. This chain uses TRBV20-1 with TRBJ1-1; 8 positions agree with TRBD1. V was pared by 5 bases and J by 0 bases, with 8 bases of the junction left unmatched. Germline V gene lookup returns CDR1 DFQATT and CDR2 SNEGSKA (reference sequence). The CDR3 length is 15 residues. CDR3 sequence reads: CSAGNRGRVNTEAFF. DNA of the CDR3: TGCAGTGCTGGGAACAGGGGGAGGGTGAACACTGAAGCTTTCTTT.

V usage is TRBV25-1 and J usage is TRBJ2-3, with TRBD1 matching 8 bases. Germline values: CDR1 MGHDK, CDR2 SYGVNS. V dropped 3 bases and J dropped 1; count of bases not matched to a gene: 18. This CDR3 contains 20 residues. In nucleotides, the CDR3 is TGTGCCAGCAGTGACCGCACGACGTACAGGGGGGCAGAAGGCACAGATACGCAGTATTTT. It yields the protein CASSDRTTYRGAEGTDTQYF.

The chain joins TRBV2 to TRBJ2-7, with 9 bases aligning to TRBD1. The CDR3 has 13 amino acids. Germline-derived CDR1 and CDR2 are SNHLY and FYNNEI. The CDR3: CASRWDREDEQCV. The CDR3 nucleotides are TGTGCCAGCAGGTGGGACAGGGAGGACGAGCAGTGCGTC.

The CDR3: CSALTSGGDDTQYF. In DNA form, the CDR3 reads TGCAGTGCGCTTACTAGCGGGGGCGACGATACGCAGTATTTT. The chain has TRBV20-1 and TRBJ2-3, with 11 bases lining up with TRBD2. The CDR3 extends over 14 amino acids. V trimming: 6 bases; J trimming: 6 bases; junction bases outside the gene matches: 8. Per the germline V gene, CDR1 is DFQATT and CDR2 is SNEGSKA (reference sequence).

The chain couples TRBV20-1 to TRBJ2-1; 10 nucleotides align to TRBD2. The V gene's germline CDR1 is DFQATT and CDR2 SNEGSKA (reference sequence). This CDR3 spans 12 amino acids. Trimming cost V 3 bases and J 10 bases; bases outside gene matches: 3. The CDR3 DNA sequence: TGCAGTGCTAGGGTTAGCGGGAGGGAGCAGTTCTTC. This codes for CSARVSGREQFF.

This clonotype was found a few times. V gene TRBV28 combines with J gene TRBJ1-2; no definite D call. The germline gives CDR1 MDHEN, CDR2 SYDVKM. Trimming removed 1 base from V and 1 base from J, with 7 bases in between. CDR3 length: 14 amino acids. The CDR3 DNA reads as TGTGCCAGCAGTTTATTGACCCTTAACTATGGCTACACCTTC. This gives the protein CASSLLTLNYGYTF.

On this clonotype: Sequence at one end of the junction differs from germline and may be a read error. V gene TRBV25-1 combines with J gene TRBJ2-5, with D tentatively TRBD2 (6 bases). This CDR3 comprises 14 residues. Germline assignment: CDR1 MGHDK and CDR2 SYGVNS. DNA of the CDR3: TGTGCTAGCAGTGGCGGGGACCACCAAGAGACCCAGTACTTC. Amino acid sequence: CASSGGDHQETQYF.

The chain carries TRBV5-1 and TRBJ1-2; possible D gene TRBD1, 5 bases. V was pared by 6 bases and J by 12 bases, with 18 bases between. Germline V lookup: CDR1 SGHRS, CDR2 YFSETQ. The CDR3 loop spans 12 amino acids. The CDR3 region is CASKQDSSGNTF. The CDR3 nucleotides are TGCGCCAGCAAACAAGACAGCAGTGGAAACACCTTC.

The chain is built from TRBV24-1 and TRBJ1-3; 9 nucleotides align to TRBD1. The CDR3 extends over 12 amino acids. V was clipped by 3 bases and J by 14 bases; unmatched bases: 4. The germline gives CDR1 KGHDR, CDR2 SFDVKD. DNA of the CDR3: TGTGCCACCAGTGATCCGAACAGGGGGCTATATTTT. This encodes CATSDPNRGLYF.

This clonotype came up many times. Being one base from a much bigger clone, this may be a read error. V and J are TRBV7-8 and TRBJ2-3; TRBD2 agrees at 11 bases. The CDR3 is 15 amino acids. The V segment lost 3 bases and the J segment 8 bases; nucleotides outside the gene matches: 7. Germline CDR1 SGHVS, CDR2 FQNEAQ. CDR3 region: CASSLLAGGIGTQYF. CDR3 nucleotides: TGTGCCAGCAGCTTGCTAGCGGGAGGTATAGGTACGCAGTATTTT.

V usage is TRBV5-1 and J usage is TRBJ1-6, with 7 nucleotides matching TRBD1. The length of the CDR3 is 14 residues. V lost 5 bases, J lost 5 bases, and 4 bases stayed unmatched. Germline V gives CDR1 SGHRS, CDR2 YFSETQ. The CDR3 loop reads CASRPDRNNSPLHF. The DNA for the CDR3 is TGCGCCAGCAGGCCGGACAGGAATAATTCACCCCTCCACTTT.